This passage covers 14 T cell receptor beta chains from one sample sequenced in a study of blood T cells in healthy people across ages. Then a second PCR, running roughly 7 to 11 cycles, was carried out with a sample-barcoded 5' primer and a J-beta primer mix. MiXCR, run by TCRdb on the 5' RACE reads, gives a single entry per CDR3 protein. The table has about 840,000 distinct CDR3 sequences, 25% to 35% seen once. This sample was shared with a second study, whose subject was T cells of mothers and their children.

The specimen was blood. These receptors came from a woman in her forties in good health.

In regard to this clonotype: Mismatch with germline at one junction end may stem from a read error. This sequence joins TRBV24-1 and TRBJ2-1, with a possible D match to TRBD2 (5 bases). The germline gives CDR1 KGHDR, CDR2 SFDVKD. The CDR3 spans 12 residues. The CDR3 spells CATGEPSGEQFF. CDR3 nucleotides: TGTGCCACCGGTGAACCGTCGGGAGAGCAGTTCTTC.

The rearrangement joins TRBV5-4 to TRBJ2-4; the D gene is possibly TRBD2 (6 bases). The DNA end favors TRBJ2-7, so the J call may be wrong. The CDR3 loop spans 14 amino acids. Germline CDR1 SGHNT, CDR2 YYREEE (reference sequence). In DNA form, the CDR3 reads TGTGCCAGCAGCGGGGAGGAAGGAAGCTACGAGCAGTACTTC. Its protein product is CASSGEEGSYEQYF.

The rearrangement joins TRBV2 to TRBJ1-2; TRBD1 matches 9 bases. Losses at the gene ends were 7 bases for V and 8 bases for J; bases not matched to a gene: 8. The CDR3 totals 13 residues. Germline lookup yields CDR1 SNHLY and CDR2 FYNNEI. CDR3 in amino acids: CASTGQGNLGYTF. The CDR3 bases are TGTGCCAGCACGGGACAGGGTAATTTAGGCTACACCTTC.

The chain combines TRBV20-1 with TRBJ1-1; no definite D call. V lost 6 bases and J lost 6, with 11 bases in between. The V gene's germline CDR1 is DFQATT and CDR2 SNEGSKA (reference sequence). The CDR3 is 11 residues long. The CDR3 sequence: CSASGSSEAFF. The CDR3 DNA is TGCAGTGCATCAGGTAGTTCTGAAGCTTTCTTT.

A few counts support this clonotype. This chain joins TRBV20-1 and TRBJ1-2; 11 positions agree with TRBD1. Germline V gene data show CDR1 as DFQATT and CDR2 as SNEGSKA (reference sequence). CDR3 length equals 15 residues. CDR3 sequence: CSDHGQGAGDYGYTF. The CDR3 nucleotides read TGCAGCGACCACGGACAGGGGGCAGGAGACTATGGCTACACCTTC.

With regard to this clonotype: Since a much larger clone is just one base distant, this may be a read error. The rearrangement joins TRBV6-2 or TRBV6-3 to TRBJ2-5, with D unresolved. This CDR3 is built from 13 residues. Deletions cut 4 bases from V and 4 bases from J, with 10 bases between. Germline CDR1 is MNHEY and CDR2 is SVGEGT. The CDR3 DNA reads TGTGCCAGCAGTTCAAGGGTGGCAGAGACCCAGTACTTC. Its protein product is CASSSRVAETQYF.

This clonotype was recorded a few times. The chain recombines TRBV20-1 with TRBJ1-2, with TRBD1 matching over 8 bases. J lost 4 bases, V lost 1 base, and 8 bases had no gene match. Germline-derived CDR1 and CDR2 are DFQATT and SNEGSKA (reference sequence). The CDR3 extends over 15 amino acids. This CDR3 is CSARVPGGAGYGYTF. As DNA, the CDR3 is TGCAGTGCTAGAGTTCCAGGGGGCGCGGGCTATGGCTACACCTTC.

This clonotype was seen at least ten times. The chain recombines TRBV5-1 with TRBJ2-7, with D maybe TRBD2 (6 bases). The CDR3 has 14 amino acids. CDR1 SGHRS and CDR2 YFSETQ come from the germline V gene. Trimming took off 6 bases at V and 3 bases at J, with 16 bases between the two ends. Here the CDR3 DNA reads TGCGCCAGCACTCAAGGAGGGGTTGGCTACGAGCAGTACTTC. Translated: CASTQGGVGYEQYF.

Comment on this clonotype: A much larger clone sits a single nucleotide away, making a read error possible. V is TRBV7-6 and J is TRBJ1-4; D unresolved. The germline V gene has CDR1 SGHVS and CDR2 FNYEAQ. The CDR3 totals 14 residues. CDR3 loop: CASSLGAVNEKRFF. CDR3 nucleotides: TGTGCCAGCAGCTTAGGGGCGGTTAATGAAAAACGGTTTTTT.

This clonotype was recorded a few times. The CDR3 DNA follows: TGTGCCATCAGCAGTCAGCAGAACACTGAAGCTTTCTTT. Amino acid sequence: CAISSQQNTEAFF. The chain is built from TRBV10-3 and TRBJ1-1, with D unclear. V was cut by 6 bases and J by 1 base, with 9 bases left in between. This CDR3 contains 13 residues. In germline, CDR1 is ENHRY, CDR2 SYGVKD.

This clonotype was seen a few times. This rearrangement joins TRBV3-1 to TRBJ2-1; D gene ambiguous. Trimming removed 0 bases at V and 3 bases at J, with 15 bases between. The length of the CDR3 is 17 residues. CDR1 and CDR2 (germline): LGHDT, YNNKEL (reference sequence). The CDR3 coding sequence is TGTGCCAGCAGCCAAGATTCAGGCCGGGTTTACTACAATGAGCAGTTCTTC. It translates to CASSQDSGRVYYNEQFF.

This clonotype was detected only a few times. The chain has TRBV7-9 and TRBJ1-2; TRBD1 is a possible D gene (6 bases). CDR1 is SEHNR, CDR2 FQNEAQ, per germline (reference sequence). The ends were cut back, 7 bases at V and 0 bases at J, with 18 bases in the middle. The CDR3 has 16 amino acids. The DNA for the CDR3 is TGTGCCAGCACCACGCGGGGGGCTGGGACTAACTATGGCTACACCTTC. Encoded protein: CASTTRGAGTNYGYTF.

This clonotype was observed a handful of times. The J gene is TRBJ2-1, the V gene TRBV7-8; 7 positions agree with TRBD2. There are 14 residues in the CDR3. Germline trimming cut 5 bases from V and 6 bases from J; bases unmatched to any gene: 7. Germline V lookup: CDR1 SGHVS, CDR2 FQNEAQ. CDR3 sequence: CASSPGLGTNEQFF. The CDR3 coding sequence is TGTGCCAGCAGCCCCGGACTAGGGACCAATGAGCAGTTCTTC.

The chain couples TRBV3-1 to TRBJ2-5; D is unresolved. This CDR3 is 15 amino acids long. V was trimmed by 3 bases and J by 2 bases, leaving 13 bases between them. Germline CDR1 is LGHDT and CDR2 is YNNKEL (reference sequence). CDR3 sequence (DNA): TGTGCCAGCAGCCATACCCCGACCAGACAAGAGACCCAGTACTTC. It yields the protein CASSHTPTRQETQYF.